The 23 T cell receptor beta chains given below trace back to one sample, sequenced in a study of sequential checkpoint blockade in melanoma (dated by TCRdb to the late 2010s). Libraries came from the immunoSEQ multiplex PCR assay. Entries here come from immuneACCESS through TCRdb and include only in-frame sequences with V and J called. Some clones fail to appear in such tables; in the studies checked, an unresolved V gene covers under half of the shortfall, and the cause of the remainder is unknown. This sample holds 35,000 to 40,000 clones; under 35% were observed only once. About 1.6% of the sample is taken by the ten largest. Interpreted using the paper, the treatment or condition label stands for: randomized to nivolumab then ipilimumab (arm A) or the reverse (arm B). This material consisted of tumor tissue (inferred from file names), taken from a patient given nivolumab and ipilimumab in sequence. The receptor source for this set is a human donor with melanoma.

This sequence joins TRBV18 and TRBJ1-1; D remains ambiguous. V lost 0 bases and J 4 bases, leaving 18 bases between the germline ends. The germline CDR1 and CDR2 sequences are KGHSH and LQKENI. The length of the CDR3 is 17 residues. DNA for the CDR3: TGTGCCAGCTCACCACCGAACACCGGCCTCTGGGGCACTGAAGCTTTCTTT. It is translated as CASSPPNTGLWGTEAFF.

This clone was seen only a few times. The rearrangement links TRBV6-8 to TRBJ1-4; D is uncertain. The CDR3 length is 13 residues. Trimming took 6 bases from V and 4 from J, leaving 9 bases between them. Per germline, CDR1 MNHGY and CDR2 SAAAGT. The CDR3: CASRPQLNEKLFF. CDR3 in DNA: TGTGCCAGCAGACCACAGCTTAATGAAAAACTGTTTTTT.

V usage is TRBV28 and J usage is TRBJ1-2; 12 bases agree with TRBD1. The CDR3 is 17 residues long. V gave up 4 bases and J gave up 5 bases; unmatched junction bases: 11. CDR1 MDHEN and CDR2 SYDVKM come from the germline V gene. The CDR3 DNA is TGTGCCAGCAGTTCAGCCGGGACAGGGGGCAACCTATATGGCTACACCTTC. It encodes CASSSAGTGGNLYGYTF.

The chain couples TRBV5-1 to TRBJ2-6; D gene unclear. CDR1 is SGHRS, CDR2 YFSETQ, per germline. This CDR3 is 17 amino acids long. V dropped 3 bases and J dropped 0 bases, with 13 bases sitting between them. This chain's CDR3 is CASSSGWVVSGANVLTF. CDR3 DNA sequence: TGCGCCAGCAGCTCCGGCTGGGTAGTCTCTGGGGCCAACGTCCTGACTTTC.

V is TRBV19 and J is TRBJ2-3; TRBD2 agrees at 11 bases. Trimming took 4 bases from V and 5 from J; bases not matched to a gene: 14. Germline CDR1 reads LNHDA; CDR2 reads SQIVND (reference sequence). The CDR3 totals 18 residues. The CDR3 DNA sequence: TGTGCCAGTAGTAGACCCATGTCACTAGCGGGAGAAAGAGATACGCAGTATTTT. It codes for CASSRPMSLAGERDTQYF.

The chain links TRBV29-1 to TRBJ1-4; TRBD1 is a possible D gene (5 bases). This CDR3 region has 14 residues. V was shortened by 3 bases and J by 0 bases, with 8 bases between the two germline ends. Germline V gene data show CDR1 as SQVTM and CDR2 as ANQGSEA. CDR3 region: CSVEGRATNEKLFF. The CDR3 DNA is TGCAGCGTTGAGGGGCGTGCAACTAATGAAAAACTGTTTTTT.

V usage is TRBV11-3 and J usage is TRBJ1-6, with a weak D call TRBD1 (6 bases). The V end was cut by 6 bases, the J end by 9 bases, with 18 bases between. The CDR3 totals 15 residues. Germline V lookup: CDR1 SGHNT, CDR2 YENEEA. CDR3: CASRLDRLSGSPLHF. Written as DNA, the CDR3 is TGTGCCAGCAGATTGGACAGACTTTCTGGTTCACCCCTCCACTTT. Complete variable domain (other parts from reference TRBV11-3 and TRBJ1-6): EAGVVQSPRYKIIEKKQPVAFWCNPISGHNTLYWYLQNLGQGPELLIRYENEEAVDDSQLPKDRFSAERLKGVDSTLKIQPAELGDSAVYLCASRLDRLSGSPLHFGNGTRLTVT.

This clone showed up just once. The chain carries TRBV23-1 and TRBJ1-6; no reliable D call. TRBV23-1 falls under the ORF class, with uncertain function. V was cut by 0 bases and J by 0 bases, with 15 bases left in between. The CDR3 covers 19 residues. The CDR3 coding sequence is TGCGCCAGCAGTCAATCGAGGCACACTCCGAGCTCCTATAATTCACCCCTCCACTTT. It codes for CASSQSRHTPSSYNSPLHF.

The gene calls are TRBV19 and TRBJ2-2, with 7 positions matching TRBD2. This CDR3 comprises 15 residues. From germline, CDR1 is LNHDA and CDR2 SQIVND (reference sequence). The J segment lost 6 bases and the V segment lost 1 base, leaving 5 bases of the junction unmatched. The DNA for the CDR3 is TGTGCCAGTAGTATAGCTGCGGGAGTCGCCGGGGAGCTGTTTTTT. Its protein is CASSIAAGVAGELFF.

This chain's CDR3 is CASSLGQGTRTDTQYF. CDR3 sequence (DNA): TGTGCCAGCAGCCTAGGACAGGGGACGCGCACAGATACGCAGTATTTT. The chain is built from TRBV16 and TRBJ2-3, with 9 bases aligning to TRBD1. Trimming cost V 4 bases and J 1 base; bases outside gene matches: 6. Germline values: CDR1 KGHSY, CDR2 FQNENV. CDR3 size: 16 residues.

This clone was detected only a few times. The rearrangement joins TRBV1 to TRBJ2-3; the table's D gene call, TRBD2, was not cross checked with the DNA. TRBV1 is labeled a pseudogene. This CDR3 region has 19 residues. For the CDR3, the DNA is TGCGCCAGCAGCTCCCAGGGAACTAGCGGGAGGGAGAGGACAGATACGCAGTATTTT. Its protein is CASSSQGTSGRERTDTQYF.

The chain links TRBV1 to TRBJ2-4; TRBD2 is taken as the D call from the table, unchecked against the DNA. TRBV1 is reported as a pseudogene. The CDR3 is 17 amino acids. The CDR3 protein is CTSSHQTSGRAVNIQYF. CDR3 in DNA: TGCACCAGCAGCCACCAAACTAGCGGGAGGGCCGTAAACATTCAGTACTTC.

The CDR3: CASMGAFSGNQPQHF. CDR3 coding DNA: TGTGCCAGTATGGGGGCTTTTAGTGGCAATCAGCCCCAGCATTTT. The genes are TRBV19 and TRBJ1-5; possible D gene TRBD1, 6 bases. The length of the CDR3 is 15 residues. From germline, CDR1 is LNHDA and CDR2 SQIVND (reference sequence). The V gene lost 7 bases and the J gene lost 2 bases, with 15 bases spanning the gap.

This clone has a handful of counts. The chain couples TRBV6-8 to TRBJ1-2; 7 bases align to TRBD1. The V gene's germline CDR1 is MNHGY and CDR2 SAAAGT. V trimming: 7 bases; J trimming: 3 bases; junction bases outside the gene matches: 8. The CDR3 runs 14 residues. The CDR3 sequence: CASKVGTDHYGYTF. The CDR3 region has the DNA TGTGCCAGCAAGGTAGGGACAGACCACTATGGCTACACCTTC.

This clone was found a few times. The V and J genes are TRBV11-3 and TRBJ1-3, with a possible D match to TRBD1 (6 bases). In germline, CDR1 is SGHNT, CDR2 YENEEA. The V gene lost 5 bases and the J gene lost 3 bases, with 17 bases spanning the gap. The CDR3 runs 16 residues. The CDR3 here is CASSDLQGQYGNTIYF. CDR3 in DNA: TGTGCCAGCAGCGACCTTCAGGGGCAGTATGGAAACACCATATATTTT.

The chain links TRBV19 to TRBJ1-2; D is uncertain. Trimming cost V 4 bases and J 0 bases, with 18 bases left between them. Germline V lookup: CDR1 LNHDA, CDR2 SQIVND (reference sequence). The CDR3 is 17 residues long. The CDR3 reads CASSTRPDGLANYGYTF. As DNA, the CDR3 is TGTGCCAGTAGTACAAGGCCCGACGGACTAGCTAACTATGGCTACACCTTC.

The genes are TRBV5-1 and TRBJ2-3; 12 nucleotides align to TRBD2. The CDR3 extends over 16 amino acids. CDR1 and CDR2 (germline): SGHRS, YFSETQ. The V and J ends lost 3 bases and 0 bases, in that order; junction bases with no gene match: 2. The CDR3 reads CASSSGLAGSTDTQYF. The DNA for the CDR3 is TGCGCCAGCAGCTCAGGACTAGCGGGAAGCACAGATACGCAGTATTTT.

V and J are TRBV19 and TRBJ2-3, with 10 bases fitting TRBD2. CDR1 is LNHDA, CDR2 SQIVND, per germline (reference sequence). This CDR3 contains 16 residues. With 2 bases clipped from V and 7 bases from J, the junction kept 9 bases outside the gene matches. The CDR3 spells CASSIKSSGSGNTQYF. The CDR3 region has the DNA TGTGCCAGTAGTATAAAGTCTAGCGGGAGTGGGAATACGCAGTATTTT. The full variable domain, its missing parts supplied by reference TRBV19 and TRBJ2-3, is DGGITQSPKYLFRKEGQNVTLSCEQNLNHDAMYWYRQDPGQGLRLIYYSQIVNDFQKGDIAEGYSVSREKKESFPLTVTSAQKNPTAFYLCASSIKSSGSGNTQYFGPGTRLTVL.

This clone was picked up many times. The chain links TRBV11-3 to TRBJ1-2; TRBD1 is a possible D gene (5 bases). CDR3 length: 15 amino acids. Germline loops: CDR1 SGHNT, CDR2 YENEEA. V gave up 3 bases and J gave up 2 bases, with 13 bases separating them. The CDR3 region has the DNA TGTGCCAGCAGCTTGGGGTTGGGGGTGAACTATGGCTACACCTTC. Amino acids: CASSLGLGVNYGYTF.

J is TRBJ1-1 and V is TRBV19; D not resolved. This CDR3 contains 12 residues. Trimming stripped 5 bases from V and 4 bases from J, with 8 bases between. Per the germline V gene, CDR1 is LNHDA and CDR2 is SQIVND (reference sequence). The CDR3 DNA sequence: TGTGCCAGTAGTTGGCTGGGCACTGAAGCTTTCTTT. This sequence encodes CASSWLGTEAFF.

The rearrangement links TRBV5-1 to TRBJ2-4; 7 nucleotides line up with TRBD2. With 4 bases clipped from V and 1 base from J, the junction kept 11 bases outside the gene matches. The germline CDR1 and CDR2 sequences are SGHRS and YFSETQ. CDR3 length equals 17 residues. The CDR3 nucleotides are TGCGCCAGCAGCCCGACCTCGGGGGGTTGGGCCAAAAACATTCAGTACTTC. Protein sequence: CASSPTSGGWAKNIQYF.

The rearrangement uses TRBV11-3 and TRBJ1-5, with D possibly being TRBD1 (6 bases). Trimming cost V 7 bases and J 1 base, with 23 bases left between them. The CDR3 runs 18 residues. Germline V CDR1 and CDR2: SGHNT, YENEEA. CDR3 nucleotides: TGTGCCAGCACCTACCCTAGGGGGTGTTCCCAGAGCAATCAGCCCCAGCATTTT. Protein product: CASTYPRGCSQSNQPQHF.

V gene TRBV28 combines with J gene TRBJ2-7; D not certain. This CDR3 has 14 amino acids. Trimming took off 6 bases at V and 5 bases at J, with 17 bases between the two ends. Germline CDR1 MDHEN, CDR2 SYDVKM. This CDR3 is CASSPALESHEQYF. For the CDR3, the DNA is TGTGCCAGCAGCCCGGCCCTCGAATCCCACGAGCAGTACTTC.